This passage covers 8 T cell receptor beta chains from one sample sequenced in a study of human T cells and chemical hapten exposure. Time point in this sample: pre-sensitization, week 0. As for treatment: therapeutic diphenylcyclopropenone sensitization with weekly scalp DPC. In TCRdb, the RACE reads were re-called with MiXCR into one record per CDR3 protein. The sample carries 150,000 to 200,000 distinct CDR3 sequences, around 30% recorded once. The sequencing here drew on whole blood, taken in connection with sensitization to the hapten diphenylcyclopropenone (DPC). These receptors originate from a woman aged 30 to 39 with alopecia areata. Some clones in this sample may be carry-over from other donors' samples.

There are a few counts of this clonotype. The chain carries TRBV25-1 and TRBJ1-2; unclear D gene. CDR3 size: 13 residues. V was pared by 3 bases and J by 6 bases, with 11 bases between. The V gene's germline CDR1 is MGHDK and CDR2 SYGVNS. The DNA of the CDR3 is TGTGCCAGCAGTGACAGGTTCTGGCATGGCTACACCTTC. Residues: CASSDRFWHGYTF.

DNA of the CDR3: TGCAGTGCTAGGAAACTAGCGGCAGATACGCAGTATTTT. Its translation is CSARKLAADTQYF. The genes are TRBV20-1 and TRBJ2-3; the match to TRBD2 covers 8 bases. The CDR3 covers 13 residues. V gave up 3 bases and J gave up 4 bases; unmatched junction bases: 3. CDR1 is DFQATT, CDR2 SNEGSKA, per germline (reference sequence).

The chain employs TRBV4-2 and TRBJ1-4; D call uncertain. Germline V gene lookup returns CDR1 LGHNA and CDR2 YNFKEQ. The CDR3 loop spans 13 amino acids. V was trimmed by 6 bases and J by 10 bases, leaving 15 bases between them. CDR3 residues: CASSDRAPVKLFF. The CDR3 DNA follows: TGTGCCAGCAGTGACCGGGCCCCGGTAAAACTGTTTTTT.

V gene TRBV28 combines with J gene TRBJ1-1, with D tentatively TRBD1 (5 bases). The V end lost 5 bases, the J end lost 4 bases, and 14 bases lay between the germline ends. This CDR3 contains 14 residues. Germline V gives CDR1 MDHEN, CDR2 SYDVKM. CDR3 bases: TGTGCCAGCAGTCTCCAAACAGGTAGCACTGAAGCTTTCTTT. Its protein product is CASSLQTGSTEAFF. Filled out from reference TRBV28 and TRBJ1-1, the complete variable domain reads DVKVTQSSRYLVKRTGEKVFLECVQDMDHENMFWYRQDPGLGLRLIYFSYDVKMKEKGDIPEGYSVSREKKERFSLILESASTNQTSMYLCASSLQTGSTEAFFGQGTRLTVV.

This rearrangement joins TRBV2 to TRBJ1-2; possible D gene TRBD1, 5 bases. From germline, CDR1 is SNHLY and CDR2 FYNNEI. There are 12 residues in the CDR3. V lost 2 bases, J lost 6 bases, and 7 bases lay in between. The CDR3 sequence: CASSERGNGYTF. The CDR3, as DNA: TGTGCCAGCAGTGAAAGGGGAAATGGCTACACCTTC.

This clonotype was counted between two and nine times. V usage is TRBV6-1 and J usage is TRBJ1-2; D is possibly TRBD1 (5 bases). The V gene lost 1 base and the J gene lost 2 bases, with 5 bases spanning the gap. CDR1 and CDR2 from the germline V gene are MNHNS and SASEGT. This CDR3 has 13 amino acids. CDR3 DNA: TGTGCCAGCAGTGAAGAGGGGAACTATGGCTACACCTTC. This codes for CASSEEGNYGYTF.

As concerns this clonotype: A read error may account for a junction end that differs from germline. This rearrangement joins TRBV18 to TRBJ2-6; the match to TRBD1 covers 7 bases. CDR3 length: 18 amino acids. From germline, CDR1 is KGHSH and CDR2 LQKENI. The CDR3 sequence is CASSRTGASGPGASVLTF. The DNA for the CDR3 is TGTGCCAGCTCCCGAACAGGGGCCTCGGGCCCTGGGGCCAGCGTCCTGACTTTC.

The genes are TRBV5-4 and TRBJ2-5, with TRBD1 as a possible D gene (5 bases). CDR3 length: 16 residues. CDR1 SGHNT and CDR2 YYREEE come from the germline V gene (reference sequence). Trimming removed 4 bases from V and 3 bases from J, with 19 bases in between. Here the CDR3 reads CASSRPAQGIKETQYF. The CDR3 DNA reads TGTGCCAGCAGCCGGCCAGCGCAGGGTATCAAAGAGACCCAGTACTTC. Complete variable domain (other parts from reference TRBV5-4 and TRBJ2-5): ETGVTQSPTHLIKTRGQQVTLRCSSQSGHNTVSWYQQALGQGPQFIFQYYREEENGRGNFPPRFSGLQFPNYSSELNVNALELDDSALYLCASSRPAQGIKETQYFGPGTRLLVL.